Listed below are T cell receptor beta chains from one sample, sequenced in a study of blood T cell repertoires in COVID-19. TCRdb's table, derived via immunoSEQ multiplex PCR, lists solely in-frame clones and lacks some. The repertoire consists of nearly 400,000 clones, with roughly nine tenths occurring once and the leading ten covering about 1.7%. The sample comprised PBMCs or T cells enriched from blood (not recorded which). Receptors were obtained from a woman in her twenties or thirties who had recovered from COVID-19. CDR3s include the opening cysteine and the closing phenylalanine or tryptophan. D genes are given only for firm matches. A clone size is listed for some rows: how often the clone was seen (once, few, many), or a class if it is expanded.

V gene	J gene	clone size	D gene	CDR3 DNA	CDR3 protein
TRBV29-1	TRBJ1-2	.	.	TGCAGCGTTGAAGATTGGGGCGAAGATGGCTACACCTTC	CSVEDWGEDGYTF
TRBV7-3	TRBJ1-2	.	.	TGTGCCAGCAGCCCCATTGTCACCGCTCCTAATGGCTACACCTTC	CASSPIVTAPNGYTF
TRBV7-2	TRBJ2-7	.	.	TGTGCCAGCAGCTCAGCCCCTCTAGGCGGGGTGAGTTACGAGCAGTACTTC	CASSSAPLGGVSYEQYF
TRBV6-1	TRBJ2-7	.	.	TGTGCCAGCAGTGACTGGGGTAAGGTTACGGGGAACGAGCAGTACTTC	CASSDWGKVTGNEQYF
TRBV4-1	TRBJ2-7	.	.	TGCGCCAGCAGCCAAGAAGTTGGAGACAGACGAAATAGATACGAGCAGTACTTC	CASSQEVGDRRNRYEQYF
TRBV9	TRBJ2-7	.	TRBD2	TGTGCCAGCAGCGGTTCTAGCGGGGCCTACGAGCAGTACTTC	CASSGSSGAYEQYF
TRBV9	TRBJ1-1	.	.	TGTGCCAGCAGCAGAGGGGGTCAGAACACTGAAGCTTTCTTT	CASSRGGQNTEAFF
TRBV7-8	TRBJ2-5	.	.	TGTGCCAGCAGCCCAGCATTAGTTATCGGGGGGACCCAGTACTTC	CASSPALVIGGTQYF
TRBV3-1/TRBV3-2	TRBJ1-2	.	.	TGTGCCAGCAGCCAAGATCCGGGAGTAATTTCCTATGGCTACACCTTC	CASSQDPGVISYGYTF
TRBV6-5	TRBJ2-7	.	.	TGTGCCAGCAGCTTTAAACCGGGAGTCTACGAGCAGTACTTC	CASSFKPGVYEQYF
TRBV30	TRBJ1-5	.	TRBD1	TGTGCCTTGGGACAGGGAGGTCAGCCCCAGCATTTT	CALGQGGQPQHF
TRBV27	TRBJ1-5	.	TRBD1	TGTGCCAGCAGTTTCAAACAGGGGAGCGGTCAGCCCCAGCATTTT	CASSFKQGSGQPQHF
TRBV5-1	TRBJ2-5	many	TRBD1	TGCGCCAGCAGCTTGGCCCCGGGGACAGGGAAGACCCCCCAAGAGACCCAGTACTTC	CASSLAPGTGKTPQETQYF
TRBV7-9	TRBJ2-1	.	.	TGTGCCAGCAGCTTAGCGTCAGGGGTTTGGGAGCAGTTCTTC	CASSLASGVWEQFF
TRBV4-2	TRBJ1-1	few	.	TGTGCCAGCAGCCAAGAAGGTGGAGTAGCGAGGGACACTGAAGCTTTCTTT	CASSQEGGVARDTEAFF
TRBV9	TRBJ1-3	.	.	TGTGCCAGCAGCTCAGGGGAATCTGGAAACACCATATATTTT	CASSSGESGNTIYF
TRBV5-8	TRBJ1-1	.	.	TGTGCCAGCAGCTTATTACACTTGCGGGGACGAGAAGCTTTCTTT	CASSLLHLRGREAFF
TRBV6-1	TRBJ2-7	few	TRBD1	TGTGCCAGCAGTGAATTGCAGTTCCTGGGACAGCAACCCTACGAGCAGTACTTC	CASSELQFLGQQPYEQYF
TRBV7-8	TRBJ2-7	.	.	TGTGCCAGCAGCTTAGCGTCGTACTACGAGCAGTACTTC	CASSLASYYEQYF
TRBV6-5	TRBJ1-2	.	.	TGTGCCAGCAGCTCGACAGAATATGGCTACACCTTC	CASSSTEYGYTF
TRBV24-1	TRBJ2-3	.	.	TGTGCCACCAGTGATTCTTCCAGGGGCAGGTACACAGATACGCAGTATTTT	CATSDSSRGRYTDTQYF
TRBV3-1/TRBV3-2	TRBJ1-5	.	.	TGTGCCAGCAGCCAACAGGGCAGCAATCAGCCCCAGCATTTT	CASSQQGSNQPQHF
TRBV7-9	TRBJ1-2	.	.	TGTGCCAGCAGCTCAGACTCGTATGGCTACACCTTC	CASSSDSYGYTF
TRBV10-1	TRBJ2-1	.	.	TGCGCCAGCAGTGATAGGCGGGACCCCTACAATGAGCAGTTCTTC	CASSDRRDPYNEQFF
TRBV18	TRBJ2-7	once	TRBD1	TGTGCCAGCTCTCTTGCAGGGGGCTACGAGCAGTACTTC	CASSLAGGYEQYF
TRBV5-1	TRBJ2-1	once	TRBD2	TGCGCCAGCACACAAGGACTAGCGGGCGCCTACAATGAGCAGTTCTTC	CASTQGLAGAYNEQFF
TRBV5-1	TRBJ2-7	.	TRBD1	TGCGCCAGCAGCTTGGCAGGGGGACAGGGGTACGAGCAGTACTTC	CASSLAGGQGYEQYF
TRBV3-1/TRBV3-2	TRBJ1-3	.	.	TGTGCCAGCAGCCGCGGGCGCGGTACCACCATATATTTT	CASSRGRGTTIYF